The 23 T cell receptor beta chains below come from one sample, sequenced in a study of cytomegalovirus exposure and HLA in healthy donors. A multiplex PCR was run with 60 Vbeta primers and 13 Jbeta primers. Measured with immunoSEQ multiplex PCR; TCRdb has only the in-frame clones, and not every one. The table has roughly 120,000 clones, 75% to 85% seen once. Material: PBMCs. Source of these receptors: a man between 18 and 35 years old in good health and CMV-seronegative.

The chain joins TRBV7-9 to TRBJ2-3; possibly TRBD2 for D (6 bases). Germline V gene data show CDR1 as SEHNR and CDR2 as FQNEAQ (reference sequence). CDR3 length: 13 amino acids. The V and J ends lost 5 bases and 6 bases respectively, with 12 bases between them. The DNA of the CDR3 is TGTGCCAGCAGCCCCCCGGGGGTGGATACGCAGTATTTT. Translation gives CASSPPGVDTQYF. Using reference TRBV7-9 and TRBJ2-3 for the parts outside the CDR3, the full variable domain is DTGVSQNPRHKITKRGQNVTFRCDPISEHNRLYWYRQTLGQGPEFLTYFQNEAQLEKSRLLSDRFSAERPKGSFSTLEIQRTEQGDSAMYLCASSPPGVDTQYFGPGTRLTVL.

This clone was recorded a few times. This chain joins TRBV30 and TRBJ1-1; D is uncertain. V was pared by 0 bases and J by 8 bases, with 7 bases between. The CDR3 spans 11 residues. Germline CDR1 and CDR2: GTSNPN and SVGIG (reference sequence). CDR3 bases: TGTGCCTGGAGTGTAAGTCAGGAAGCTTTCTTT. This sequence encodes CAWSVSQEAFF.

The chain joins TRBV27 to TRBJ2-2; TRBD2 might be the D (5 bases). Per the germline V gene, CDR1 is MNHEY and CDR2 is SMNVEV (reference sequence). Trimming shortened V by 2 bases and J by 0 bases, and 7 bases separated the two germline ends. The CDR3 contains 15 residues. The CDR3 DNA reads TGTGCCAGCAGTTTAGCCGGGGCGAACACCGGGGAGCTGTTTTTT. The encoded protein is CASSLAGANTGELFF.

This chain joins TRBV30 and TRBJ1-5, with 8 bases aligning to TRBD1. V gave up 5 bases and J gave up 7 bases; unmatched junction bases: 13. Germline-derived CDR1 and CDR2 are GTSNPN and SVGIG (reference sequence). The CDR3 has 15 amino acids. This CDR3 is CAWGGPLTGDQPQHF. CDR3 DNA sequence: TGTGCCTGGGGGGGGCCACTGACAGGGGACCAGCCCCAGCATTTT.

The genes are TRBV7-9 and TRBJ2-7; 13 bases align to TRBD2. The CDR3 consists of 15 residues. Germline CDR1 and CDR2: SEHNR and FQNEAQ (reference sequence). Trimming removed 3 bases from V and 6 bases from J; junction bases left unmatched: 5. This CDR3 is CASSFGLAGAAEQYV. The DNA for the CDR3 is TGTGCCAGCAGCTTCGGACTAGCGGGAGCGGCCGAGCAGTACGTC.

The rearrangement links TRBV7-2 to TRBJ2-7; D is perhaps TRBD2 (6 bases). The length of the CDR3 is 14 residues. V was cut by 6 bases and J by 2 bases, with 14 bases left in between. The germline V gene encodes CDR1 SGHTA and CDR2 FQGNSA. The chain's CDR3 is CASREGRSTYEQYF. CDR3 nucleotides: TGTGCCAGCAGGGAGGGGAGGAGTACCTACGAGCAGTACTTC. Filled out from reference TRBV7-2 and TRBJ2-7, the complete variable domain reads GAGVSQSPSNKVTEKGKDVELRCDPISGHTALYWYRQSLGQGLEFLIYFQGNSAPDKSGLPSDRFSAERTGGSVSTLTIQRTQQEDSAVYLCASREGRSTYEQYFGPGTRLTVT.

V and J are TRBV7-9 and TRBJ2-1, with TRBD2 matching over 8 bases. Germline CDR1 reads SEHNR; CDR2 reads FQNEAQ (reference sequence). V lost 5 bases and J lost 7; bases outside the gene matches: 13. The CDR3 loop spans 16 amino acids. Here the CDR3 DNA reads TGTGCCAGCAGCCCCCCGGGTAGCGGGATCGGTAATGAGCAGTTCTTC. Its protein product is CASSPPGSGIGNEQFF.

The CDR3 is CASSLGAGPTDTQYF. CDR3 bases: TGTGCCAGCAGCTTAGGGGCAGGTCCCACAGATACGCAGTATTTT. The gene calls are TRBV11-2 and TRBJ2-3; D unresolved. The CDR3 extends over 15 amino acids. The V gene's germline CDR1 is SGHAT and CDR2 FQNNGV. The V end was cut by 1 base, the J end by 2 bases, with 10 bases between.

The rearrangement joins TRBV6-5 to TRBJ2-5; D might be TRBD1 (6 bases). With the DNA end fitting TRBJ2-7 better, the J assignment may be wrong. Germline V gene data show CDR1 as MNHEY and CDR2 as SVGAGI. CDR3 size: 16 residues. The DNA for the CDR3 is TGTGCCAGCAGTTACTCTAGGGACACCCTCAATTACGAGCAGTACTTC. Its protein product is CASSYSRDTLNYEQYF.

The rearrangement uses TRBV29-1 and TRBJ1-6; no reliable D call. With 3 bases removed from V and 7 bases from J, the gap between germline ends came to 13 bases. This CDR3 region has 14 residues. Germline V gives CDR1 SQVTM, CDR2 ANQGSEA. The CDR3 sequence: CSVDPLSTNSPLHF. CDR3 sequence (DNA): TGCAGCGTTGATCCCCTATCGACAAATTCACCCCTCCACTTT.

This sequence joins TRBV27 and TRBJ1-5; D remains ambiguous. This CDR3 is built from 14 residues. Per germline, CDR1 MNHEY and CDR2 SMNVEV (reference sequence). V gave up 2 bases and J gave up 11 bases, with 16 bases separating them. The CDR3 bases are TGTGCCAGCAGTTTAGGGAGAGAACGTGGGACCCAGCATTTT. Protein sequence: CASSLGRERGTQHF.

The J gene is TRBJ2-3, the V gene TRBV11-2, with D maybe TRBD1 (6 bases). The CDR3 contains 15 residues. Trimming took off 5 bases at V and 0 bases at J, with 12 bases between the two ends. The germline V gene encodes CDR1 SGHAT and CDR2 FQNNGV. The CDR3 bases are TGTGCCAGCAGCCGGTGGGGGCCTAGCACAGATACGCAGTATTTT. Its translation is CASSRWGPSTDTQYF. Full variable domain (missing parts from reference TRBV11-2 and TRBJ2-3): EAGVAQSPRYKIIEKRQSVAFWCNPISGHATLYWYQQILGQGPKLLIQFQNNGVVDDSQLPKDRFSAERLKGVDSTLKIQPAKLEDSAVYLCASSRWGPSTDTQYFGPGTRLTVL.

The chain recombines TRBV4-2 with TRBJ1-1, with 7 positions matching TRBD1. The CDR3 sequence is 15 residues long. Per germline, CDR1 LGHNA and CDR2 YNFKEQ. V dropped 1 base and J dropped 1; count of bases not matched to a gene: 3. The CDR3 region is CASSQGAGGNTEAFF. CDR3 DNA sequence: TGTGCCAGCAGCCAAGGGGCAGGGGGGAACACTGAAGCTTTCTTT.

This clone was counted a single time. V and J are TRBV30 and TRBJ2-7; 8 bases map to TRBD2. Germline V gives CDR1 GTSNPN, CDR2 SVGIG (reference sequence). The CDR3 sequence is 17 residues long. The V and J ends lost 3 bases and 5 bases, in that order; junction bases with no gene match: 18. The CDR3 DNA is TGTGCCTGGAGGAAGGAGCGGGAGAAGTTAGGGATCGACGAGCAGTACGTC. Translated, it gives CAWRKEREKLGIDEQYV.

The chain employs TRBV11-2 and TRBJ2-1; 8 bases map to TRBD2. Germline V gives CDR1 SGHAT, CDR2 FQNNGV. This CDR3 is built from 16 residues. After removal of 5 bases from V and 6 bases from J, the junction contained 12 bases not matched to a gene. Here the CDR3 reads CASSPRVGLAFNEQFF. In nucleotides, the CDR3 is TGTGCCAGCAGCCCACGGGTCGGACTAGCCTTCAATGAGCAGTTCTTC.

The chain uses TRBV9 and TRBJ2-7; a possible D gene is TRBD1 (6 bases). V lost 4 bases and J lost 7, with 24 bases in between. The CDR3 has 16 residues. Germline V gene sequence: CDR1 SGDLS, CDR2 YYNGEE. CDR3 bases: TGTGCCAGCAGCCCCAGGAGTGAGTGGGATAGGGGGGAGCAGTACTTC. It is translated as CASSPRSEWDRGEQYF. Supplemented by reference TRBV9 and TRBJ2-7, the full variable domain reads DSGVTQTPKHLITATGQRVTLRCSPRSGDLSVYWYQQSLDQGLQFLIQYYNGEERAKGNILERFSAQQFPDLHSELNLSSLELGDSALYFCASSPRSEWDRGEQYFGPGTRLTVT.

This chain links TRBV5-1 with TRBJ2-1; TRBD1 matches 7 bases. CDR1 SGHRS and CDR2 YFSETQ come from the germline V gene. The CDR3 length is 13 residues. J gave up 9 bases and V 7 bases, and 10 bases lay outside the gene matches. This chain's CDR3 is CASGFEGASEQFF. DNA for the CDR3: TGCGCCAGCGGGTTTGAGGGGGCGAGTGAGCAGTTCTTC.

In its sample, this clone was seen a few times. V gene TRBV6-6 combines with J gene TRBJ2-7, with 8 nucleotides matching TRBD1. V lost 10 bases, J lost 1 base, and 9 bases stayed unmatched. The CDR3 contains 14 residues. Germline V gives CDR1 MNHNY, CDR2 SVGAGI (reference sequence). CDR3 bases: TGTGCCACCAGCGGACAGGGTAGATCCTACGAGCAGTACTTC. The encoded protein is CATSGQGRSYEQYF.

The CDR3 here is CSVDLAGGRTGELFF. For the CDR3, the DNA is TGCAGCGTTGACCTAGCGGGAGGGCGGACCGGGGAGCTGTTTTTT. The V gene is TRBV29-1, the J gene TRBJ2-2, with 12 bases matching TRBD2. V dropped 3 bases and J dropped 5; count of bases not matched to a gene: 4. Per the germline V gene, CDR1 is SQVTM and CDR2 is ANQGSEA. This CDR3 has 15 amino acids.

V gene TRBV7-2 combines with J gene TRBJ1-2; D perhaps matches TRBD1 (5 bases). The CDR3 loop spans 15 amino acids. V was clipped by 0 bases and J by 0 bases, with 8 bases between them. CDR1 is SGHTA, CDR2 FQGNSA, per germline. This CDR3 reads CASSLAGVANYGYTF. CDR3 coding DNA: TGTGCCAGCAGCTTAGCAGGGGTGGCTAACTATGGCTACACCTTC.

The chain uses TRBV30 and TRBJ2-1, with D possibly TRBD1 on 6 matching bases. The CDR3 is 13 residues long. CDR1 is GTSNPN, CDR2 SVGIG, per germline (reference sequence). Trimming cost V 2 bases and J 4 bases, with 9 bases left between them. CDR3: CAWSRGQYNEQFF. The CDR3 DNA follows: TGTGCCTGGAGTAGGGGACAATACAATGAGCAGTTCTTC.

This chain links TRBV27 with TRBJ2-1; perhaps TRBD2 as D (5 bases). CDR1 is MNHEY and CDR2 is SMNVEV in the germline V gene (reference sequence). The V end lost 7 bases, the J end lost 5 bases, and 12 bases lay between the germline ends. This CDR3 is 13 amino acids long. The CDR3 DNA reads TGTGCCAGCAAAGGCGGGCTAAACAATGAGCAGTTCTTC. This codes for CASKGGLNNEQFF.

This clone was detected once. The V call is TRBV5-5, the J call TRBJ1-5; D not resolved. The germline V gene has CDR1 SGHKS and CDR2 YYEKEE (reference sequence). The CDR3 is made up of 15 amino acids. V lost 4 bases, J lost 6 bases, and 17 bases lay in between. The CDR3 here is CASSPDITPGQPQHF. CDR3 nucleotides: TGTGCCAGCAGCCCCGACATCACACCCGGTCAGCCCCAGCATTTT.